This T cell receptor beta chain appears in the sequencing data of a study of CD8 T cells in ankylosing spondylitis. Quantitative 5'-RACE was performed with molecular barcodes, and it yielded the TCR beta libraries. TCRdb analysed the 5' RACE reads with MiXCR anew, one entry per CDR3 protein. The repertoire holds about 250,000 distinct CDR3 sequences, roughly 32% seen once, with 3.5% to 4.5% in the top ten. Per the germline V gene, CDR1 is SGHTA and CDR2 is FQGTGA. This CDR3 region has 16 residues. J was trimmed by 2 bases and V by 5 bases; bases with no gene match: 7. In the case of this clonotype: Antigen specificity is unknown.

Whole-study findings and limits: Some of the motif variants had earlier been found in reactive arthritis patients' fluid and blood. A motif in TCR beta, a set of about 8 highly homologous variants, appeared characteristic of ankylosing spondylitis blood. Disease-linked clones had a CD8+ phenotype and relatively low frequency in peripheral blood.

This clonotype was sampled from a male donor with ankylosing spondylitis or in good health (not recorded which). This chain joins TRBV7-3 and TRBJ2-7, with 12 bases that match TRBD2. Sequenced sample: blood, either unsorted or a sorted T cell fraction (not recorded which). CDR3 DNA: TGTGCCAGCAGCCCGCCTTGGACTAGCGGGGCCTACGAGCAGTACTTC. Its translation: CASSPPWTSGAYEQYF.